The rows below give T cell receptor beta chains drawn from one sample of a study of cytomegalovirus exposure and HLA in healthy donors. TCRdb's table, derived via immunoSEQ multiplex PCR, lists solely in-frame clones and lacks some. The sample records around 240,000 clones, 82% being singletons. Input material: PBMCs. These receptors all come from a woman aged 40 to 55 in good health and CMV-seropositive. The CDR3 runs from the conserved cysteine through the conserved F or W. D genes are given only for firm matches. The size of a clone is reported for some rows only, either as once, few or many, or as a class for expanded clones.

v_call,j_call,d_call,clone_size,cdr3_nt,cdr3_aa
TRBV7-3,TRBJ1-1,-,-,TGTGCCAGCAGCCCTCCCCCTGAAGCTTTCTTT,CASSPPPEAFF
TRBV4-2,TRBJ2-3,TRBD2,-,TGTGCCAGCAGCCAAGAAACAGCGGGGGGGCCTACAGATACGCAGTATTTT,CASSQETAGGPTDTQYF
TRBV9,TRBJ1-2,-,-,TGTGCCAGCAGCGTAGAACCGGGTACGGACTATGGCTACACCTTC,CASSVEPGTDYGYTF
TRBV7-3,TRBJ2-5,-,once,TGTGCCAGCAGCTTGAACAGATTAGAGACCCAGTACTTC,CASSLNRLETQYF
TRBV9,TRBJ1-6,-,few,TGTGCCAGCAGCGGGGGAGGGTGGAATTCACCCCTCCACTTT,CASSGGGWNSPLHF
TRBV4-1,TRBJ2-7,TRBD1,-,TGCGCCAGCAGCCAAGATTTTTCAGCAGGGGGAAACTTTATCTCCTACGAGCAGTACTTC,CASSQDFSAGGNFISYEQYF
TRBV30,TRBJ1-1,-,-,TGTGCCTGGATCGCGGGCACTGAAGCTTTCTTT,CAWIAGTEAFF
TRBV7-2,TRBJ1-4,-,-,TGTGCCAGCAGTAGCCAGGGTACAGCTAATGAAAAACTGTTTTTT,CASSSQGTANEKLFF
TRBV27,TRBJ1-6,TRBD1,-,TGTGCCAGCAGCCCACAGGGGGCGCGGAATTCACCCCTCCACTTT,CASSPQGARNSPLHF
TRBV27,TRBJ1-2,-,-,TGTGCCAGCAGTGGGGGCTTGCGTTCTGTTTCCGGCGGGGGCTACACCTTC,CASSGGLRSVSGGGYTF
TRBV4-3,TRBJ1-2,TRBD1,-,TGCGCCAGCAGCCAAGATTTAGGGGGCCGCTATGGCTACACCTTC,CASSQDLGGRYGYTF
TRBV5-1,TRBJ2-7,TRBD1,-,TGCGCCAGCAGCTGGACCGGGACAGGGGCTGACGAGCAGTACTTC,CASSWTGTGADEQYF
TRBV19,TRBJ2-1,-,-,TGTGCCAGTAGTATTCGGAGCGGGCGCAATGAGCAGTTCTTC,CASSIRSGRNEQFF
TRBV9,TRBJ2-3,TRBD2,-,TGTGCCAGCAGCGTAGGCGGGGGGGCCACAGATACGCAGTATTTT,CASSVGGGATDTQYF
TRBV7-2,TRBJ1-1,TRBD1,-,TGTGCCAGCAGCTTTCACGACAGGGACACTGAAGCTTTCTTT,CASSFHDRDTEAFF